This paragraph reports one T cell receptor beta chain. What it recognizes is unknown. Germline CDR1 and CDR2: SGHRS and YFSETQ. Trimming took 4 bases from V and 2 from J, leaving 20 bases between them. This CDR3 comprises 17 residues. Brentuximab vedotin exposure varied among the patients, all of whom had relapsed after autologous stem cell transplantation. The data are from a study of PD-1 blockade in classical Hodgkin lymphoma. Sequenced by immunoSEQ multiplex PCR; TCRdb stores in-frame clones only, minus some. This table holds approximately 89,000 clones, around 80% found once. Overall study results and limits: Complete responders started with a diversity level that resembled newly diagnosed patients at baseline. CD4+ TCR diversity climbed significantly by C4D1, unlike CD8+ TCR diversity.

The gene calls are TRBV5-1 and TRBJ2-3; D may correspond to TRBD1 or TRBD2 (7 bases each). The receptor was derived from a human donor with classical Hodgkin lymphoma. The source material was peripheral blood mononuclear cells (PBMCs), sampled at baseline. The CDR3: CASSRGTAGPNTDTQYF. The CDR3 DNA follows: TGCGCCAGCAGCCGGGGGACAGCGGGACCAAACACAGATACGCAGTATTTT.